This passage covers 27 T cell receptor beta chains from one sample sequenced in a study of T cell repertoires in cytomegalovirus infection. TCRdb re-derived calls from the reads in MiXCR, one entry per CDR3 protein. This sample carries approximately 1,000,000 distinct CDR3 sequences, approximately 31% of them seen once, and the ten largest clones take around an eighth. No antigen is known for these receptors. The sequencing used cultured CD8+ T cells from PBMCs, collected from culture after CMV antigen stimulation. The receptors were sampled from a human donor in good health (CMV status not recorded). Some clones in this sample may be carry-over from other donors' samples.

This clonotype was seen many times. V usage is TRBV7-8 and J usage is TRBJ2-1; the match to TRBD2 covers 10 bases. Trimming cost V 3 bases and J 15 bases; bases outside gene matches: 14. The CDR3 extends over 15 amino acids. Per the germline V gene, CDR1 is SGHVS and CDR2 is FQNEAQ. The CDR3 DNA is TGTGCCAGCAGCTTTGCCGGGACTAGCGATTTTCACCCGTTCTTC. Translation gives CASSFAGTSDFHPFF.

The V gene is TRBV5-6, the J gene TRBJ2-2; TRBD1 is a possible D gene (5 bases). The CDR3 runs to 18 residues. The germline V and J ends were trimmed by 2 bases and 1 base, with 18 bases remaining between them. The germline V gene encodes CDR1 SGHDT and CDR2 YYEEEE. CDR3 protein: CASSFPQTDYRNTGELFF. The CDR3 nucleotides read TGTGCCAGCAGCTTTCCACAGACAGATTACCGGAACACCGGGGAGCTGTTTTTT. Full variable domain (remainder filled in from reference TRBV5-6 and TRBJ2-2): DAGVTQSPTHLIKTRGQQVTLRCSPKSGHDTVSWYQQALGQGPQFIFQYYEEEERQRGNFPDRFSGHQFPNYSSELNVNALLLGDSALYLCASSFPQTDYRNTGELFFGEGSRLTVL.

This chain connects TRBV7-8 to TRBJ2-1; possibly TRBD2 for D (6 bases). V lost 6 bases to trimming and J lost 1 base, with 19 bases between them. In germline, CDR1 is SGHVS, CDR2 FQNEAQ. The CDR3 is 17 amino acids. In nucleotides, the CDR3 is TGTGCCAGCAGTTCCACCCCCGGGACTGGTTCCTACAATGAGCAGTTCTTC. Protein sequence: CASSSTPGTGSYNEQFF.

This chain joins TRBV7-6 and TRBJ2-3, with 7 bases that match TRBD1. Germline values: CDR1 SGHVS, CDR2 FNYEAQ. The length of the CDR3 is 17 residues. V dropped 5 bases and J dropped 1; count of bases not matched to a gene: 12. The CDR3 coding sequence is TGTGCCAGCAGCCTGGGATCGGACAGGCGACGCACAGATACGCAGTATTTT. Its translation: CASSLGSDRRRTDTQYF.

This clonotype was observed a few times. J is TRBJ1-1 and V is TRBV6-5, with 7 bases lining up with TRBD1. Losses at the gene ends were 6 bases for V and 6 bases for J; bases not matched to a gene: 10. Looked up from germline, CDR1 is MNHEY and CDR2 is SVGAGI. The length of the CDR3 is 14 residues. This CDR3 is CASSLTGEGAEAFF. The CDR3 nucleotides read TGTGCCAGCAGCCTAACAGGGGAGGGAGCTGAAGCTTTCTTT.

The chain carries TRBV2 and TRBJ1-2; TRBD1 matches 7 bases. CDR1 and CDR2 from the germline V gene are SNHLY and FYNNEI. This CDR3 contains 14 residues. V lost 5 bases to trimming and J lost 5 bases; unmatched junction nucleotides: 8. CDR3 amino acids: CASSTAGTEYGYTF. For the CDR3, the DNA is TGTGCCAGCAGTACCGCGGGGACAGAGTATGGCTACACCTTC.

The J gene is TRBJ2-4, the V gene TRBV2; D gene uncertain. This CDR3 spans 12 amino acids. With 2 bases removed from V and 6 bases from J, the gap between germline ends came to 5 bases. Germline CDR1 SNHLY, CDR2 FYNNEI. The CDR3 spells CASSESTNIQYF. The CDR3, as DNA: TGTGCCAGCAGTGAATCAACAAACATTCAGTACTTC.

At least ten counts were recorded for this clonotype. The chain combines TRBV7-6 with TRBJ2-3, with unresolved D. CDR3 length: 12 amino acids. Deletions cut 6 bases from V and 1 base from J, with 5 bases between. Per germline, CDR1 SGHVS and CDR2 FNYEAQ. The CDR3 here is CASSPGTDTQYF. CDR3 DNA sequence: TGTGCCAGCAGTCCTGGCACAGATACGCAGTATTTT.

This clonotype was found a few times. The chain carries TRBV11-1 and TRBJ2-1; D might be TRBD2 (5 bases). The CDR3 spans 15 residues. Trimming took 2 bases from V and 4 from J, leaving 12 bases between them. The germline V gene encodes CDR1 SGHAT and CDR2 FQDESV (reference sequence). CDR3 nucleotide sequence: TGTGCCAGCAGCTTAAACCGGGGAGAATACAATGAGCAGTTCTTC. Translating it yields CASSLNRGEYNEQFF.

Only one count was recorded for this clonotype. The CDR3: CASSDGYEQYV. In DNA form, the CDR3 reads TGTGCCAGCAGCGACGGCTACGAGCAGTACGTC. The genes are TRBV6-2 or TRBV6-3 and TRBJ2-7; D uncertain. The V end was cut by 6 bases, the J end by 3 bases, with 6 bases between. CDR3 length: 11 amino acids. CDR1 is MNHEY and CDR2 is SVGEGT in the germline V gene.

V and J are TRBV12-5 and TRBJ2-7, with TRBD1 identical over 10 bases. V dropped 4 bases and J dropped 5; count of bases not matched to a gene: 11. This CDR3 comprises 16 residues. Germline lookup yields CDR1 LGHNT and CDR2 FRNRAP. CDR3 coding DNA: TGTGCTAGTGGTTCTACCCAGGGACAGGGGAACAACGAGCAGTACTTC. This translates into CASGSTQGQGNNEQYF.

The chain uses TRBV4-3 and TRBJ1-4, with D possibly being TRBD1 (5 bases). CDR1 is LGHNA and CDR2 is YSLEER in the germline V gene. The V and J ends lost 0 bases and 5 bases respectively, with 13 bases between them. CDR3 size: 16 residues. The CDR3 sequence is CASSQDRQGANEKLFF. The CDR3 DNA reads TGCGCCAGCAGCCAAGATAGACAAGGGGCGAATGAAAAACTGTTTTTT.

In the case of this clonotype: The junction departs from germline at one end; a sequencing error may be responsible. This chain links TRBV5-1 with TRBJ2-5, with D unresolved. In germline, CDR1 is SGHRS, CDR2 YFSETQ. The CDR3 consists of 13 residues. The CDR3 region has the DNA TGCGCCAGCAGCTTGTGGCCAGAAGAGACCCGGTACTTC. This codes for CASSLWPEETRYF.

Comment on this clonotype: Compared with germline, one end of the junction differs, possibly owing to a read error. The chain has TRBV6-1 and TRBJ1-5; TRBD1 matches at 7 bases. The CDR3 has 13 residues. Germline loops: CDR1 MNHNS, CDR2 SASEGT. CDR3 coding DNA: TGTGCCAGCAGTGGAAGGACAGGTCAGACCCAGCATTTT. This encodes CASSGRTGQTQHF.

Regarding this clonotype: The junction departs from germline at one end; a sequencing error may be responsible. This sequence joins TRBV7-7 and TRBJ2-3; 9 bases fit TRBD2. This CDR3 contains 14 residues. Germline CDR1 reads SSHAT; CDR2 reads FNYEAQ (reference sequence). CDR3 nucleotide sequence: TGTGCTAGCAGCCCGGGACTAGCTATAGATACGCAGTATTTT. Encoded protein: CASSPGLAIDTQYF.

This clonotype occurred many times. The rearrangement links TRBV7-9 to TRBJ2-2; 7 nucleotides agree with TRBD1. The CDR3 consists of 15 residues. Trimming removed 5 bases from V and 5 bases from J; junction bases left unmatched: 8. From germline, CDR1 is SEHNR and CDR2 FQNEAQ (reference sequence). The CDR3 coding sequence is TGTGCCAGCAGCGGCCCGGACAGGAGTACCGGGGAGCTGTTTTTT. Encoded protein: CASSGPDRSTGELFF. The full variable domain, completed using reference TRBV7-9 and TRBJ2-2, is DTGVSQNPRHKITKRGQNVTFRCDPISEHNRLYWYRQTLGQGPEFLTYFQNEAQLEKSRLLSDRFSAERPKGSFSTLEIQRTEQGDSAMYLCASSGPDRSTGELFFGEGSRLTVL.

This clonotype has only one observation. V usage is TRBV2 and J usage is TRBJ1-1; no clear D. The CDR3 is 14 residues long. From germline, CDR1 is SNHLY and CDR2 FYNNEI. The V and J ends lost 6 bases and 0 bases respectively, with 11 bases between them. Here the CDR3 DNA reads TGTGCCAGCAGGAAGGGCGGAGTGAACACTGAAGCTTTCTTT. This codes for CASRKGGVNTEAFF.

The V and J genes are TRBV9 and TRBJ1-2; no reliable D call. V lost 4 bases, J lost 5 bases, and 18 bases lay in between. Germline-derived CDR1 and CDR2 are SGDLS and YYNGEE. The CDR3 runs 15 residues. The CDR3: CASSTTSPPPYGYTF. CDR3 nucleotides: TGTGCCAGCAGCACTACAAGCCCGCCGCCATATGGCTACACCTTC.

V and J are TRBV15 and TRBJ1-2; 7 bases agree with TRBD1. V trimming: 2 bases; J trimming: 3 bases; junction bases outside the gene matches: 6. The length of the CDR3 is 15 residues. Germline values: CDR1 LNHNV, CDR2 YYDKDF (reference sequence). CDR3 nucleotide sequence: TGTGCCACCAGCAGACCGGGACAGAGGCACTATGGCTACACCTTC. Translation: CATSRPGQRHYGYTF.

This sequence joins TRBV9 and TRBJ2-6; 16 bases line up with TRBD2. With 3 bases clipped from V and 0 bases from J, the junction kept 12 bases outside the gene matches. The CDR3 sequence is 22 residues long. Germline V gene sequence: CDR1 SGDLS, CDR2 YYNGEE. The CDR3 DNA is TGTGCCAGCAGCGCTACCACGGGACTAGCGGGGGGGTATTACTCTGGGGCCAACGTCCTGACTTTC. Amino acid sequence: CASSATTGLAGGYYSGANVLTF. Full variable domain (missing parts from reference TRBV9 and TRBJ2-6): DSGVTQTPKHLITATGQRVTLRCSPRSGDLSVYWYQQSLDQGLQFLIQYYNGEERAKGNILERFSAQQFPDLHSELNLSSLELGDSALYFCASSATTGLAGGYYSGANVLTFGAGSRLTVL.

This clonotype showed up just a few times. The V gene is TRBV28, the J gene TRBJ1-5, with 8 bases matching TRBD1. The J segment lost 5 bases and the V segment lost 6 bases, leaving 9 bases of the junction unmatched. Germline values: CDR1 MDHEN, CDR2 SYDVKM. The length of the CDR3 is 15 residues. The CDR3 reads CASRFPGQAYQPQHF. The CDR3 DNA is TGTGCCAGCAGGTTCCCGGGACAGGCCTATCAGCCCCAGCATTTT.

This clonotype has more than one count but fewer than ten. The chain couples TRBV29-1 to TRBJ1-2; 7 bases are shared with TRBD1. The CDR3 spans 14 residues. V gave up 6 bases and J gave up 6 bases; unmatched junction bases: 13. The V gene's germline CDR1 is SQVTM and CDR2 ANQGSEA. The chain's CDR3 is CSVGVPVGTDGYTF. The CDR3 bases are TGCAGCGTCGGAGTCCCAGTCGGGACAGATGGCTACACCTTC.

The rearrangement links TRBV3-1 to TRBJ1-1; 7 bases match TRBD1. Germline trimming cut 6 bases from V and 1 base from J; bases unmatched to any gene: 11. The CDR3 spans 16 residues. Per germline, CDR1 LGHDT and CDR2 YNNKEL (reference sequence). CDR3 sequence: CASRILRQGKNTEAFF. The CDR3 DNA follows: TGTGCCAGCAGAATCCTTCGACAGGGAAAGAACACTGAAGCTTTCTTT.

This clonotype was seen repeatedly, ten times or more. The chain couples TRBV12-3 or TRBV12-4 to TRBJ1-2; 7 bases agree with TRBD1. The CDR3 covers 12 residues. J gave up 8 bases and V 7 bases, and 7 bases lay outside the gene matches. CDR3 sequence (DNA): TGTGCCAGCAACCCGGACAGGATCGGCTACACCTTC. This sequence encodes CASNPDRIGYTF.

In its sample, this clonotype was seen once. This chain joins TRBV6-5 and TRBJ2-2; no firm D call. The CDR3 is made up of 13 amino acids. The germline V gene encodes CDR1 MNHEY and CDR2 SVGAGI. V was cut by 2 bases and J by 6 bases, with 7 bases left in between. The CDR3 DNA reads as TGTGCCAGCAGTTACCCCTACGCCGGGGAGCTGTTTTTT. It is translated as CASSYPYAGELFF.

The chain is built from TRBV20-1 and TRBJ2-7; D unresolved. V was clipped by 3 bases and J by 0 bases, with 9 bases between them. The CDR3 contains 13 residues. CDR1 is DFQATT and CDR2 is SNEGSKA in the germline V gene (reference sequence). The CDR3 loop is CSASRQNSYEQYV. The CDR3 nucleotides read TGCAGTGCTAGCCGGCAGAACTCCTACGAGCAGTACGTC.

This chain connects TRBV12-3 or TRBV12-4 to TRBJ2-5; tentatively, D is TRBD1 (6 bases). The CDR3 has 12 amino acids. Trimming stripped 6 bases from V and 3 bases from J, with 8 bases between. The CDR3 reads CASRDSKETQYF. The CDR3 region has the DNA TGTGCCAGCAGGGACAGCAAAGAGACCCAGTACTTC.